These T cell receptor beta chains were read from a single sample in a study of cytomegalovirus exposure and HLA in healthy donors. Clones were sequenced by immunoSEQ multiplex PCR, and TCRdb holds only the in-frame ones, with some missing. The sample has 150,000 to 200,000 clones, 75% to 85% seen once. The sample was PBMCs. These receptor sequences come from a woman in her 30s in good health and CMV-seropositive. The CDR3 runs from the conserved cysteine through the conserved F or W. The order of the fields is D gene, V gene, J gene, clone size, CDR3 protein, CDR3 DNA. A D gene is named only where the DNA matches it firmly. Size is stated for part of the rows, as once, few or many counts, or as a class when the clone is expanded.

>TRBD1|TRBV4-3|TRBJ2-7|-
CASSPRTGTYEQYF
TGCGCCAGCAGTCCACGGACAGGGACCTACGAGCAGTACTTC
>-|TRBV19|TRBJ1-6|-
CASRLQGNYSPLHF
TGTGCCAGTAGGTTACAGGGCAACTATTCACCCCTCCACTTT
>-|TRBV11-3|TRBJ2-7|few
CASSLDISAADEQYF
TGTGCCAGCAGCTTAGATATCAGCGCAGCGGACGAGCAGTACTTC
>TRBD1|TRBV27|TRBJ2-3|-
CASSLTGEGHTDTQYF
TGTGCCAGCAGTCTAACAGGGGAAGGCCACACAGATACGCAGTATTTT
>-|TRBV5-1|TRBJ1-6|-
CASSSGGGANSPLHF
TGCGCCAGCAGCTCGGGAGGGGGTGCCAATTCACCCCTCCACTTT
>-|TRBV4-1|TRBJ2-3|-
CASSQDVSRYTDTQYF
TGCGCCAGCAGCCAAGATGTATCCAGGTACACAGATACGCAGTATTTT
>-|TRBV7-9|TRBJ2-3|-
CASSLSRSTDTQYF
TGTGCCAGCAGCTTATCGCGTAGCACAGATACGCAGTATTTT
>-|TRBV5-5|TRBJ2-5|-
CASSGEWAQETQYF
TGTGCCAGCAGCGGCGAGTGGGCTCAGGAGACCCAGTACTTC
>TRBD1|TRBV29-1|TRBJ1-2|-
CSASAATGGQGYTF
TGCAGCGCCTCGGCCGCGACAGGGGGGCAAGGCTACACCTTC
>-|TRBV30|TRBJ2-2|-
CAWRLAANTGELFF
TGTGCCTGGAGACTAGCCGCGAACACCGGGGAGCTGTTTTTT
>-|TRBV7-2|TRBJ2-1|-
CASSLGGGHEQFF
TGTGCCAGCAGCTTAGGGGGGGGCCATGAGCAGTTCTTC
>-|TRBV6-5|TRBJ2-1|-
CASSYSSLGDEQFF
TGTGCCAGCAGTTACTCGAGTCTCGGGGATGAGCAGTTCTTC
>-|TRBV6-6|TRBJ1-2|-
CASITTGHKNYGYTF
TGTGCCAGCATCACCACGGGACATAAAAACTATGGCTACACCTTC